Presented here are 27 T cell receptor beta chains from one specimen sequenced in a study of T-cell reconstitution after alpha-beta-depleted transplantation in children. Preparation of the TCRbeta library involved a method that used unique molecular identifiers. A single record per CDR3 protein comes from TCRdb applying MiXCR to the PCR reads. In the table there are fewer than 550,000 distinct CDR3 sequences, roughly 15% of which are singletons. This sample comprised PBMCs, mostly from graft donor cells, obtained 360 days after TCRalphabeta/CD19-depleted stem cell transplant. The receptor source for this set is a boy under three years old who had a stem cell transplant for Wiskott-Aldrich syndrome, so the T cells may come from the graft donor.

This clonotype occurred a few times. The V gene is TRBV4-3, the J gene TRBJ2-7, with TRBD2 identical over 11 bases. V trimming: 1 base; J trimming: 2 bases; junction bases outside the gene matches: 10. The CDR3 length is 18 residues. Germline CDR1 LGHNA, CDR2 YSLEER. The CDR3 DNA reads TGCGCCAGCAGCCAAGGTCTATTGGGACTAGCGGTAACCTACGAGCAGTACTTC. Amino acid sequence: CASSQGLLGLAVTYEQYF.

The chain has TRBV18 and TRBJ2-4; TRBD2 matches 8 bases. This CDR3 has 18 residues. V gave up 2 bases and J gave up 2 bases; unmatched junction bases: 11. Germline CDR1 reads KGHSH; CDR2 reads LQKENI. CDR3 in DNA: TGTGCCAGCTCACCAAGAGCGGGAGAGGGAAGGTCCAAAAACATTCAGTACTTC. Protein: CASSPRAGEGRSKNIQYF.

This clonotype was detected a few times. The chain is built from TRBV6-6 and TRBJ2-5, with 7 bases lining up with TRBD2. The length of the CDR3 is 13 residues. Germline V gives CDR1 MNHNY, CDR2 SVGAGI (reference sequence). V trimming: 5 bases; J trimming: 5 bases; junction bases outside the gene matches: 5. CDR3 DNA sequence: TGTGCCAGCAGTCTGACTAGCACGGAGACCCAGTACTTC. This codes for CASSLTSTETQYF.

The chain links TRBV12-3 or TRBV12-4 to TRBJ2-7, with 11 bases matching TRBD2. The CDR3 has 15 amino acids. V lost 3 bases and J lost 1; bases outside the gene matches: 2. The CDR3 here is CASSFRLAGSYEQYF. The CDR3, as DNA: TGTGCCAGCAGTTTCCGACTAGCGGGGTCCTACGAGCAGTACTTC.

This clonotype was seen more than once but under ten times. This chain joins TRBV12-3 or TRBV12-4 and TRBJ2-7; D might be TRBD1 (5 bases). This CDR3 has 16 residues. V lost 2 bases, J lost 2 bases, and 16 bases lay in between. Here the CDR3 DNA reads TGTGCCAGCAGTTTACCCTTCTCGACAGAGACCTACGAGCAGTACTTC. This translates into CASSLPFSTETYEQYF.

CDR3 in amino acids: CASSEVGGGSYNEQFF. The CDR3 DNA is TGTGCCAGCAGTGAAGTAGGGGGGGGCTCCTACAATGAGCAGTTCTTC. The rearrangement links TRBV25-1 to TRBJ2-1; D is possibly TRBD2 (7 bases). Trimming took 2 bases from V and 0 from J, leaving 11 bases between them. In germline, CDR1 is MGHDK, CDR2 SYGVNS. This CDR3 spans 16 amino acids.

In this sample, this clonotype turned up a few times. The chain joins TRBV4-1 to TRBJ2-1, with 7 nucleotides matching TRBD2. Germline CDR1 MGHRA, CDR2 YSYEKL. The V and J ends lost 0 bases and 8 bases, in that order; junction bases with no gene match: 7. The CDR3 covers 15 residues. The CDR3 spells CASSQDGGLGYEQFF. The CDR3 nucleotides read TGCGCCAGCAGCCAAGATGGTGGACTAGGCTATGAGCAGTTCTTC.

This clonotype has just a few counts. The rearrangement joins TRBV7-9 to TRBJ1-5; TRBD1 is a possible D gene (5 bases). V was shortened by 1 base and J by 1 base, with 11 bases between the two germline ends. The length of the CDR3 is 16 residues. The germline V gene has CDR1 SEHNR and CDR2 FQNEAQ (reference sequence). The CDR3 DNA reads TGTGCCAGCAGCTTAGATCGGACACACAGCAATCAGCCCCAGCATTTT. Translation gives CASSLDRTHSNQPQHF. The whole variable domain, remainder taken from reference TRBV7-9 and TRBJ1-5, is DTGVSQNPRHKITKRGQNVTFRCDPISEHNRLYWYRQTLGQGPEFLTYFQNEAQLEKSRLLSDRFSAERPKGSFSTLEIQRTEQGDSAMYLCASSLDRTHSNQPQHFGDGTRLSIL.

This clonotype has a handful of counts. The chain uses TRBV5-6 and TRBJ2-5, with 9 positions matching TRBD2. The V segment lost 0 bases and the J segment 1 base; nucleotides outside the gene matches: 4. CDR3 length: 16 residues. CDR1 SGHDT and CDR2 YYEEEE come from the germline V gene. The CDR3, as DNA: TGTGCCAGCAGCTTGGCAGCGGGAGGAATCCAAGAGACCCAGTACTTC. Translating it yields CASSLAAGGIQETQYF.

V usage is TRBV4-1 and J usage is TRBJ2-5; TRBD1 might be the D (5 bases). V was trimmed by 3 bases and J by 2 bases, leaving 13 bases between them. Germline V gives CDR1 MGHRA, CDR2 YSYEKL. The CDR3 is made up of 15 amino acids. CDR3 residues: CASSQLGHRQETQYF. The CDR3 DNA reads TGCGCCAGCAGCCAGCTCGGACATAGACAAGAGACCCAGTACTTC.

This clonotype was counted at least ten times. CDR3 sequence reads: CASSSYRGAGYGYTF. CDR3 DNA: TGTGCCAGCAGCTCTTACAGGGGGGCGGGCTATGGCTACACCTTC. The chain carries TRBV13 and TRBJ1-2; 8 bases are a match to TRBD1. Trimming took 4 bases from V and 4 from J; bases not matched to a gene: 8. Germline V gives CDR1 PRHDT, CDR2 FYEKMQ (reference sequence). The CDR3 extends over 15 amino acids.

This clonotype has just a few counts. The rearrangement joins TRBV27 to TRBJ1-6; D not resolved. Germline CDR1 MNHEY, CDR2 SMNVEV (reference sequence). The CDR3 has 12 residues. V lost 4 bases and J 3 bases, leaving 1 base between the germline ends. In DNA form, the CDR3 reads TGTGCCAGCAGTTACTATAATTCACCCCTCCACTTT. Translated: CASSYYNSPLHF.

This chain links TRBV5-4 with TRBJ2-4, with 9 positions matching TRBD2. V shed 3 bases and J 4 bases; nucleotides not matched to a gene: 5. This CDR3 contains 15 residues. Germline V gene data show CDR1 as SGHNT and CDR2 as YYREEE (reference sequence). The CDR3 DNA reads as TGTGCCAGCAGCTCGGGACTAGCCCCGAAAAACATTCAGTACTTC. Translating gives CASSSGLAPKNIQYF. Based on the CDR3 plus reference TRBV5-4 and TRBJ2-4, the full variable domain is ETGVTQSPTHLIKTRGQQVTLRCSSQSGHNTVSWYQQALGQGPQFIFQYYREEENGRGNFPPRFSGLQFPNYSSELNVNALELDDSALYLCASSSGLAPKNIQYFGAGTRLSVL.

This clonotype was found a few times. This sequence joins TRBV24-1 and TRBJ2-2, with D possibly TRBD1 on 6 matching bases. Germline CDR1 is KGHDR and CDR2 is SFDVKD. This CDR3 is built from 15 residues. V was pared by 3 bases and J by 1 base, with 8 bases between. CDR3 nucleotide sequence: TGTGCCACCAGTGATCGAGGGGGGAACACCGGGGAGCTGTTTTTT. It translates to CATSDRGGNTGELFF.

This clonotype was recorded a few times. CDR3: CSALDRGAPYEQYF. For the CDR3, the DNA is TGCAGTGCCCTTGACAGGGGAGCCCCTTACGAGCAGTACTTC. This chain uses TRBV20-1 with TRBJ2-7; TRBD1 matches at 8 bases. The CDR3 runs to 14 residues. Looked up from germline, CDR1 is DFQATT and CDR2 is SNEGSKA (reference sequence). Germline trimming cut 6 bases from V and 4 bases from J; bases unmatched to any gene: 11.

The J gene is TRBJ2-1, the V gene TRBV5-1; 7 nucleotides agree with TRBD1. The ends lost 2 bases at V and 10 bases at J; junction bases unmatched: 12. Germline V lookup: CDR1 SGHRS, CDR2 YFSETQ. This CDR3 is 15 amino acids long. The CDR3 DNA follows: TGCGCCAGCAGCTTCCGGGACAGTTGGGTCGAGGAGCAGTTCTTC. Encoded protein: CASSFRDSWVEEQFF.

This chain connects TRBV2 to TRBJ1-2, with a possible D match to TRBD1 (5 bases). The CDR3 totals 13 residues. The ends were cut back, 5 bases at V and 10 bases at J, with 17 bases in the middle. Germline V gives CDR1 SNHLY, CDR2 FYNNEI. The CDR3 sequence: CASSLGPRGDYTF. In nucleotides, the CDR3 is TGTGCCAGCAGTTTGGGACCCCGAGGAGACTACACCTTC.

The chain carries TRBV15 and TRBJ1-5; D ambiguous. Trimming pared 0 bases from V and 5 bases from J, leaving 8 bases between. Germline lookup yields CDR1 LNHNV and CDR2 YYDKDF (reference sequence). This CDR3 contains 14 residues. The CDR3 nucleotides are TGTGCCACCAGCAGAGATATGACCGATCAGCCCCAGCATTTT. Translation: CATSRDMTDQPQHF.

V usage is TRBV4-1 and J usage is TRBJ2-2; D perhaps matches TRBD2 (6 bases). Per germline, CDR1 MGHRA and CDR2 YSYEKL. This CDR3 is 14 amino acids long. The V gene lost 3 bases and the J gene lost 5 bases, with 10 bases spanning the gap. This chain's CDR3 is CASSHGTHTGELFF. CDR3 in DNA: TGCGCCAGCAGCCACGGGACTCATACCGGGGAGCTGTTTTTT.

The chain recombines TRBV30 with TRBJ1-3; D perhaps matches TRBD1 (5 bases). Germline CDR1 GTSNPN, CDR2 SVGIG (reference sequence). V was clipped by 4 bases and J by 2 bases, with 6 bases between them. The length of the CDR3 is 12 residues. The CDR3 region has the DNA TGTGCCTGGACAGGGACTGGAAACACCATATATTTT. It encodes CAWTGTGNTIYF.

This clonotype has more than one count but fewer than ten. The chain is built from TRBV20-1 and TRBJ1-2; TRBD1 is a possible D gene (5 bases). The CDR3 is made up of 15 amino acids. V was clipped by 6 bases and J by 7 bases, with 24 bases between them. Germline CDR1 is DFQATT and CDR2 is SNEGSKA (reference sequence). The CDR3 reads CSAQSRGVKGFGYTF. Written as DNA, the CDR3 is TGCAGTGCCCAGAGTAGGGGTGTAAAAGGGTTTGGCTACACCTTC.

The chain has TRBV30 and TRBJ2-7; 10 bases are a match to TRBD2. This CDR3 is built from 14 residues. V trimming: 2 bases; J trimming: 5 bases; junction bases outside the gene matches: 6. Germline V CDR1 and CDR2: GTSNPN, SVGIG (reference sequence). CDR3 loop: CAWSRRLAGDEQYF. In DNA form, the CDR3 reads TGTGCCTGGAGTCGGAGGCTAGCGGGAGACGAGCAGTACTTC. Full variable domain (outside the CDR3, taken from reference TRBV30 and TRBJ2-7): SQTIHQWPATLVQPVGSPLSLECTVEGTSNPNLYWYRQAAGRGLQLLFYSVGIGQISSEVPQNLSASRPQDRQFILSSKKLLLSDSGFYLCAWSRRLAGDEQYFGPGTRLTVT.

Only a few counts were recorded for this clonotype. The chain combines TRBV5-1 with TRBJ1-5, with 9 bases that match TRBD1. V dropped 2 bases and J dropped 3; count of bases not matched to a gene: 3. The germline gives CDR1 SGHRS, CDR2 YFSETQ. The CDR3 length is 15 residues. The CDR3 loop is CASSLQGAANQPQHF. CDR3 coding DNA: TGCGCCAGCAGCTTACAGGGGGCAGCCAATCAGCCCCAGCATTTT.

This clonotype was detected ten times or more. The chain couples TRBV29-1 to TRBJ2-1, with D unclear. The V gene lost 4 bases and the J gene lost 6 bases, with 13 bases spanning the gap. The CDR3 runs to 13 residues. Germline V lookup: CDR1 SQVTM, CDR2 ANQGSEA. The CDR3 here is CSVGFIKFNEQFF. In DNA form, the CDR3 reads TGCAGCGTTGGTTTTATCAAGTTCAATGAGCAGTTCTTC.

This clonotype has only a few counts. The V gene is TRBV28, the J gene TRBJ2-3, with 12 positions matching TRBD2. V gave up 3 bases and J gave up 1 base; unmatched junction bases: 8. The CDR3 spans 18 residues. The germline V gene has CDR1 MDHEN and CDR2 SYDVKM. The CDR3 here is CASSFLAGGRVGTDTQYF. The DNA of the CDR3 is TGTGCCAGCAGTTTCCTAGCGGGGGGGCGCGTAGGCACAGATACGCAGTATTTT.

The CDR3 DNA is TGTGCCAGCAGTGCCTGGGACAGCAGAAATGAGCAGTTCTTC. Its translation is CASSAWDSRNEQFF. The gene calls are TRBV6-1 and TRBJ2-1; 7 nucleotides align to TRBD1. Germline CDR1 and CDR2: MNHNS and SASEGT. The CDR3 sequence is 14 residues long. V was clipped by 4 bases and J by 7 bases; unmatched bases: 7.

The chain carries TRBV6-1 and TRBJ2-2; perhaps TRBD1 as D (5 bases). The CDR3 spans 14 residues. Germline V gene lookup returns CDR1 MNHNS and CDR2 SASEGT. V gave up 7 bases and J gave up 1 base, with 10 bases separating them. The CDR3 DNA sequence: TGTGCCAGCACCCCAACAGGGAACACCGGGGAGCTGTTTTTT. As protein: CASTPTGNTGELFF.